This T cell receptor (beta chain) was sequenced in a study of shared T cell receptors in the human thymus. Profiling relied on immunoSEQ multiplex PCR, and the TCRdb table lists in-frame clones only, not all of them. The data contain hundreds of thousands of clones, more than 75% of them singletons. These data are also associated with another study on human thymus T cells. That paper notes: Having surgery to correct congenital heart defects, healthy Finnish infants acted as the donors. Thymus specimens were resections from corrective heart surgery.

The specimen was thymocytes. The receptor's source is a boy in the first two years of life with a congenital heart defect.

CDR3 region: CASSPSLADNEQFF. The CDR3 DNA is TGTGCCAGCAGCCCTTCGCTAGCGGACAATGAGCAGTTCTTC. V gene TRBV9 combines with J gene TRBJ2-1, with 7 bases identical to TRBD2. Losses at the gene ends were 4 bases for V and 5 bases for J; bases not matched to a gene: 6. This CDR3 has 14 amino acids. Germline assignment: CDR1 SGDLS and CDR2 YYNGEE.